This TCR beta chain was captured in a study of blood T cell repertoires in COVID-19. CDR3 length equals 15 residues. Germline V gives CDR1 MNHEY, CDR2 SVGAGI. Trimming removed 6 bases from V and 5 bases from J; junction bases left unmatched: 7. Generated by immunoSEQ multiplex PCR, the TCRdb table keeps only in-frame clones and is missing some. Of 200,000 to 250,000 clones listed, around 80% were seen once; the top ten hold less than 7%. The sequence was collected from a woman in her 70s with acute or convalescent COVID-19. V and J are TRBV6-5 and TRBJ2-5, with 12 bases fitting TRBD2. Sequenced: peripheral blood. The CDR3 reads CASSLSSGRGETQYF. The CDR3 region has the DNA TGTGCCAGCAGCCTATCTAGCGGGAGGGGCGAGACCCAGTACTTC.